This TCR beta chain originates from a study of T cell repertoires in cytomegalovirus infection. General study findings and limits: The ex vivo response was dominated by HLA-C-restricted CMV-specific TCR beta clonotypes. Using cumulative public TCR beta family frequency, the authors identified those who carried CMV together with the relevant HLA.

Germline CDR1 reads SGHTA; CDR2 reads FQGNSA. This CDR3 contains 16 residues. V shed 5 bases and J 3 bases; nucleotides not matched to a gene: 8. Each CDR3 protein is one row after TCRdb ran MiXCR on the reads. Found here are about 51,000 distinct CDR3 sequences, 15% to 25% of them singletons; the top ten hold 26%. This clonotype turned up a few times. Its antigen is unidentified. The material sequenced was CD8+ T cells from cultured PBMCs, taken from culture after CMV antigen stimulation. This TCR came from a human donor in good health (CMV status not recorded). Some clones in this sample may be carry-over from other donors' samples. The chain has TRBV7-2 and TRBJ2-4; 9 nucleotides line up with TRBD2. For the CDR3, the DNA is TGTGCCAGCAGCCCCCGTAGCGGGAGTCACAAAAACATTCAGTACTTC. Its translation is CASSPRSGSHKNIQYF.